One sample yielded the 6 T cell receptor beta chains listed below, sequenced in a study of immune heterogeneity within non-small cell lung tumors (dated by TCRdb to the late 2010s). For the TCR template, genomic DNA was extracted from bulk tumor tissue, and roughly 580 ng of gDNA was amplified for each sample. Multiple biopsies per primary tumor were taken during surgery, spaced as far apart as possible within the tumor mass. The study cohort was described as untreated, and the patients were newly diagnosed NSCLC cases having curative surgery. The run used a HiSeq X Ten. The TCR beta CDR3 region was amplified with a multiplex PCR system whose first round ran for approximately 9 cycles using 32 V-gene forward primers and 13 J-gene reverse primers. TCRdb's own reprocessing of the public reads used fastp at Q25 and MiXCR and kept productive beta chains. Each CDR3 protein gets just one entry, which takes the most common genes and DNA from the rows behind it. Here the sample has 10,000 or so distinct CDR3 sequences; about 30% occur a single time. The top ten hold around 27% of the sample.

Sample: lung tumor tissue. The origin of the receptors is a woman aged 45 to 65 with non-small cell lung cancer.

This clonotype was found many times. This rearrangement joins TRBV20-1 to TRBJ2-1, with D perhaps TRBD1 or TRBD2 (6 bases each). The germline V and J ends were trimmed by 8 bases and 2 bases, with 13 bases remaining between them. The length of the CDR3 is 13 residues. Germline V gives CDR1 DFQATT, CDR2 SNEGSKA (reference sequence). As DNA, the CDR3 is TGCAGTCCCTTAGGGGGGACCTACAATGAGCAGTTCTTC. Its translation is CSPLGGTYNEQFF.

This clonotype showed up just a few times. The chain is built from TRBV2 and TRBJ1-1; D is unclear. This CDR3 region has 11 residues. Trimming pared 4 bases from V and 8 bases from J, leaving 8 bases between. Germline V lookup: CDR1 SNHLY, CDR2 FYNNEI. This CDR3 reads CASSVDREAFF. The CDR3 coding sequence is TGTGCCAGCAGTGTGGACCGGGAAGCTTTCTTT.

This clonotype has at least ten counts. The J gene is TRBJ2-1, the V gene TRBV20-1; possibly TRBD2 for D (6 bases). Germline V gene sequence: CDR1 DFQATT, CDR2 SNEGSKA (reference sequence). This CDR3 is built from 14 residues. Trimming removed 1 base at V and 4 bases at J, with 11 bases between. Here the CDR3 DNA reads TGCAGTGCTAGAGCTCAGCGGGTTTACAATGAGCAGTTCTTC. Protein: CSARAQRVYNEQFF.

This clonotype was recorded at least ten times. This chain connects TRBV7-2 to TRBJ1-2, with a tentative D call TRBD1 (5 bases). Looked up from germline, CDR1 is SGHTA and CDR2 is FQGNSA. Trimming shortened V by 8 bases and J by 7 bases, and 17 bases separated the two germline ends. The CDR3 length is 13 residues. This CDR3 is CASGSQGVGGYTF. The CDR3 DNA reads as TGTGCCAGCGGATCGCAGGGAGTTGGTGGCTACACCTTC. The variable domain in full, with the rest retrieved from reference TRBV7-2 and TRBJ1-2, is GAGVSQSPSNKVTEKGKDVELRCDPISGHTALYWYRQSLGQGLEFLIYFQGNSAPDKSGLPSDRFSAERTGGSVSTLTIQRTQQEDSAVYLCASGSQGVGGYTFGSGTRLTVV.

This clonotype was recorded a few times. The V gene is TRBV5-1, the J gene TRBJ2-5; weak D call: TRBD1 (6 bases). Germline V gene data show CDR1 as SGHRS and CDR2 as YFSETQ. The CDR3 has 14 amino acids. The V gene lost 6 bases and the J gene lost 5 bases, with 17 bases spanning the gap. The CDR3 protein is CASTPGGSWETQYF. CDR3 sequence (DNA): TGCGCCAGCACTCCTGGGGGCTCTTGGGAGACCCAGTACTTC. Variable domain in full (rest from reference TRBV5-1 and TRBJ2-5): KAGVTQTPRYLIKTRGQQVTLSCSPISGHRSVSWYQQTPGQGLQFLFEYFSETQRNKGNFPGRFSGRQFSNSRSEMNVSTLELGDSALYLCASTPGGSWETQYFGPGTRLLVL.

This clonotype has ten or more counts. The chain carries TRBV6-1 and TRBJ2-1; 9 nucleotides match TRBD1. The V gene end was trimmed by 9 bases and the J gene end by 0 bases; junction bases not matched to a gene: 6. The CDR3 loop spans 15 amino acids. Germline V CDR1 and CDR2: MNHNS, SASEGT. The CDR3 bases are TGTGCCAGTTGGGACAGGGAGAGCTCCTACAATGAGCAGTTCTTC. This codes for CASWDRESSYNEQFF.